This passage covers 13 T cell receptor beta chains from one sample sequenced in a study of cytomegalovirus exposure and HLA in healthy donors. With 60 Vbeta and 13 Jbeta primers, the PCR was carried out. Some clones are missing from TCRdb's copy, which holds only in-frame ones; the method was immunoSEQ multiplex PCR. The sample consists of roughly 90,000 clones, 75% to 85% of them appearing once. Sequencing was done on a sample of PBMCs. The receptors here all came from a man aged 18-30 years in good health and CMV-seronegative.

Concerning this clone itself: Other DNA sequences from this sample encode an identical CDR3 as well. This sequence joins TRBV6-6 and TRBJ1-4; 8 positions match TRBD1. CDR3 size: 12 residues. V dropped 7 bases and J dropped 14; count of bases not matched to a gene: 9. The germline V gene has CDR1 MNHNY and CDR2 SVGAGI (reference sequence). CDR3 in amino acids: CASIDRGTGLFF. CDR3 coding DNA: TGTGCCAGCATCGACAGGGGAACAGGCCTGTTTTTT.

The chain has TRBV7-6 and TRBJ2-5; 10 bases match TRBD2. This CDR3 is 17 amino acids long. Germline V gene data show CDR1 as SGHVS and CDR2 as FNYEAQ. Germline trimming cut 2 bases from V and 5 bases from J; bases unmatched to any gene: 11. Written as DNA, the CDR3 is TGTGCCAGCAGCTTAACGGCTAGCGGGGGTCTAGTTGAGACCCAGTACTTC. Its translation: CASSLTASGGLVETQYF.

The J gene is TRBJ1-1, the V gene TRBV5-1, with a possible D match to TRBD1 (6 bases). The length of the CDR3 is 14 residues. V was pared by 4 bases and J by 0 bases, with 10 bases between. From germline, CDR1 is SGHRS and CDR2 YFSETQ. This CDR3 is CASSPGTMNTEAFF. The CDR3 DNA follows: TGCGCCAGCAGCCCCGGGACAATGAACACTGAAGCTTTCTTT.

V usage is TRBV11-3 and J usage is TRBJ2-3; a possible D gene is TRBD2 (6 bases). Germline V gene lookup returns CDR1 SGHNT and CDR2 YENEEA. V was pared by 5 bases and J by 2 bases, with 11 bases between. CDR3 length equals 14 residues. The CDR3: CASSTSRPTDTQYF. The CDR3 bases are TGTGCCAGCAGCACTAGCCGCCCCACAGATACGCAGTATTTT. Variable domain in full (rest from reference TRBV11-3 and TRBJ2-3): EAGVVQSPRYKIIEKKQPVAFWCNPISGHNTLYWYLQNLGQGPELLIRYENEEAVDDSQLPKDRFSAERLKGVDSTLKIQPAELGDSAVYLCASSTSRPTDTQYFGPGTRLTVL.

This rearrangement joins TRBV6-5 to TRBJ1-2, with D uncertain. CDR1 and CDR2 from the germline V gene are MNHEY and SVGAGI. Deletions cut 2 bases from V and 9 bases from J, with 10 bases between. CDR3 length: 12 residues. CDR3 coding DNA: TGTGCCAGCAGTTACGTCCCCGGGAGCTACACCTTC. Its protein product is CASSYVPGSYTF.

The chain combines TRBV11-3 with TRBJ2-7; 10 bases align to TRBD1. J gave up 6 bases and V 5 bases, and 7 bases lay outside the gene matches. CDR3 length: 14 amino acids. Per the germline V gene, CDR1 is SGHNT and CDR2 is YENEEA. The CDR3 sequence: CASSPAGQGSEQYF. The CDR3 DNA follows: TGTGCCAGCAGCCCCGCGGGACAGGGGAGCGAGCAGTACTTC.

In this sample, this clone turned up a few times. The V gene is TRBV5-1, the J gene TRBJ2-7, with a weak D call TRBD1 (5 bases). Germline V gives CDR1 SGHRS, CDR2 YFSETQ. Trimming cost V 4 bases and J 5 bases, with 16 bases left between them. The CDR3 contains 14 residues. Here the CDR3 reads CASSNPREFNEQYF. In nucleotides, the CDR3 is TGCGCCAGCAGCAACCCCAGGGAATTCAACGAGCAGTACTTC.

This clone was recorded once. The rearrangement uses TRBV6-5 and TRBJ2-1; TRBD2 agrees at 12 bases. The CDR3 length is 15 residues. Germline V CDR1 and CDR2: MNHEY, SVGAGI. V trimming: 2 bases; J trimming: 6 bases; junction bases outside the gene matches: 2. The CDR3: CASSYLAGGINEQFF. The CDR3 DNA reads TGTGCCAGCAGTTACCTAGCGGGGGGGATCAATGAGCAGTTCTTC.

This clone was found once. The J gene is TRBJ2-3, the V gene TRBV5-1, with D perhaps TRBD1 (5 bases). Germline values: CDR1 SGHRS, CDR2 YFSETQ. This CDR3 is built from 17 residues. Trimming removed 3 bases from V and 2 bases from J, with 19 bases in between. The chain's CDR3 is CASSSILSTEFTDTQYF. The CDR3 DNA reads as TGCGCCAGCAGCTCCATCCTTTCGACAGAATTCACAGATACGCAGTATTTT.

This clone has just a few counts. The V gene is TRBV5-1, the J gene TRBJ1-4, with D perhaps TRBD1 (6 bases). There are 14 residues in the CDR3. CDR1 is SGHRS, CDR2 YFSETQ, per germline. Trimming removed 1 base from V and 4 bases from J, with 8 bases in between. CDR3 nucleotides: TGCGCCAGCAGCTTGCAGGGGATTAATGAAAAACTGTTTTTT. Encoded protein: CASSLQGINEKLFF.

CDR3 protein: CASSYGTQNYGYTF. CDR3 DNA sequence: TGTGCCAGCAGTTACGGGACTCAAAACTATGGCTACACCTTC. This sequence joins TRBV6-6 and TRBJ1-2, with D maybe TRBD1 (5 bases). V was cut by 2 bases and J by 2 bases, with 9 bases left in between. This CDR3 has 14 residues. The germline gives CDR1 MNHNY, CDR2 SVGAGI (reference sequence).

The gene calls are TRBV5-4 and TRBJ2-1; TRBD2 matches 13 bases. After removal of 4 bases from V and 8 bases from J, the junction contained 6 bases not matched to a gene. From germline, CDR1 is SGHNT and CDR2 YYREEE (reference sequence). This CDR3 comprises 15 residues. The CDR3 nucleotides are TGTGCCAGCAGCATGGGACTAGCGGGGTTACATGAGCAGTTCTTC. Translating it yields CASSMGLAGLHEQFF.

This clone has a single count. The CDR3 spells CASSPRAGGEQFF. As DNA, the CDR3 is TGTGCCAGCAGCCCCCGAGCGGGGGGTGAGCAGTTCTTC. The chain joins TRBV11-3 to TRBJ2-1, with 9 positions matching TRBD2. Germline CDR1 SGHNT, CDR2 YENEEA. J gave up 9 bases and V 5 bases, and 5 bases lay outside the gene matches. The length of the CDR3 is 13 residues.